A single T cell receptor (beta chain) is shown here with its context. This clone's antigen is unknown. No much larger clonotype is one base removed from it; base qualities were not supplied. Taken from cysteine to phenylalanine, the CDR3 has 16 residues. Only the CDR3 part of the read is kept: 48 bases, read in frame from the first base. Trimming removed 7 bases from V and 4 bases from J, leaving 20 bases between the germline ends. Taken from the germline V gene, the CDR1 and CDR2 loops are SNHLY and FYNNEI. Genomic DNA was isolated from the sorted cells so that the TCRbeta CDR3 region could be sequenced. The immunoSEQ Assay was used for sequencing of TCRbeta CDR3 regions. In its TCRdb copy, this immuneACCESS table keeps in-frame sequences only and misses some clones. Where compared with another copy, unresolved V genes explain less than half of these, and the others have no known cause. The sample table lists just under 95,000 clones, around 86% of them with a count of one. Approximately 0.3% of the sample belongs to the ten largest clones.

The sample comes from a study of OX40 agonist ivuxolimab in advanced cancers. With respect to the entire study: Ivuxolimab, which targeted the costimulatory receptor OX40 (CD134), was an agonistic, fully human IgG2 monoclonal antibody. Of the roughly 53 patients in dose escalation, some 19 had hepatocellular carcinoma, some 15 had melanoma, 9 had renal cell carcinoma and 9 had head and neck cancer. Intravenous ivuxolimab was administered to patients every 2 weeks at six dose levels: 0.01, 0.1, 0.3, 1.5, 3 and 10 mg/kg. In the dose-escalation cohort, over 65% of patients were male, and the mean age was around 60 years, with a range of 23 to 79. The paper covers the monotherapy dose-escalation part of the phase I ivuxolimab trial, which included N of about 50 patients. Peripheral TCRbeta sequencing was intended to test whether TCR sequence diversity was altered and clonal T-cell expansion was caused by ivuxolimab. Partial responses occurred in three dose-escalation patients, of whom one had hepatocellular carcinoma and two had cutaneous melanoma. Patients were allowed to have had prior anti-PD-1, anti-PD-L1 or anti-CTLA-4 therapy, and approximately 40% of the dose-escalation patients had previously received checkpoint inhibitors.

Patients with a history of autoimmune disease or receiving systemic immunosuppression were excluded from the trial. Peripheral blood for TCR sequencing was collected from all dose cohorts at baseline, on cycle 4 day 1, and on cycle 7 day 1. Samples came from an open-label, multicenter, first-in-human phase I dose-escalation trial of ivuxolimab. Adults with locally advanced or metastatic melanoma, renal cell, hepatocellular, or head and neck squamous cell carcinoma were enrolled in the trial. Before TCR sequencing, CD4+ T cells and CD8+ T cells were sorted from peripheral blood as separate populations. The paper as a whole reports these results and caveats: In partial responders in the 0.1-3.0 mg/kg groups, normalized peripheral clonal expansion was found to be among the lowest, especially among CD8+ T cells. Low levels of normalized T-cell clonal expansion were also seen in some patients who did not respond. The antigen specificity of the clonally expanded peripheral T cells was not determined. On average, CD8+ T cells showed more expanded clones than CD4+ T cells after ivuxolimab. At doses from 0.1 to 3.0 mg/kg, clonal expansion was seen in both CD4+ and CD8+ blood T cells between baseline and week 6.

The rearranged chain carries TRBV2 and TRBJ1-3; the D gene is not confidently resolved. The specimen comprised CD4+ or CD8+ T cells sorted from blood, sampled in a trial of the OX40 agonist ivuxolimab. The TCR originated in an adult with an advanced solid tumor such as melanoma, head and neck, liver or kidney cancer. At the DNA level, the sequence is TGTGCCAGCACTTTTAGGTCCCTAACGGGCGGAAACACCATATATTTT. Its protein is CASTFRSLTGGNTIYF.